This T cell receptor (beta chain) was identified in a study of blood T cell repertoires in COVID-19. Study-wide background: There were acute and convalescent COVID-19 samples, and they came from the United States, Italy and Spain. From T cells, B-cell-depleted T cells, or PBMCs came the material, which was cDNA or gDNA.

Original handling: Estimation of nucleated cell counts was performed using reference gene primer amplification. Generated by immunoSEQ multiplex PCR, the TCRdb table keeps only in-frame clones and is missing some. V and J calls and clone size are as listed in that table; D and trimming were resolved from the DNA. The sample lists 30,000 or so clones; about 65% were seen once. Input material: peripheral blood. This TCR was recovered from a human donor in a cohort sampled during active COVID-19.

CDR3 protein: CASSAQGARYGELFF. In DNA form, the CDR3 reads TGCGCCAGCAGCGCACAGGGGGCGCGTTACGGGGAGCTGTTTTTT. This chain links TRBV5-1 with TRBJ2-2; 9 positions match TRBD1. The CDR3 loop spans 15 amino acids. CDR1 is SGHRS and CDR2 is YFSETQ in the germline V gene. V lost 4 bases, J lost 7 bases, and 8 bases stayed unmatched.